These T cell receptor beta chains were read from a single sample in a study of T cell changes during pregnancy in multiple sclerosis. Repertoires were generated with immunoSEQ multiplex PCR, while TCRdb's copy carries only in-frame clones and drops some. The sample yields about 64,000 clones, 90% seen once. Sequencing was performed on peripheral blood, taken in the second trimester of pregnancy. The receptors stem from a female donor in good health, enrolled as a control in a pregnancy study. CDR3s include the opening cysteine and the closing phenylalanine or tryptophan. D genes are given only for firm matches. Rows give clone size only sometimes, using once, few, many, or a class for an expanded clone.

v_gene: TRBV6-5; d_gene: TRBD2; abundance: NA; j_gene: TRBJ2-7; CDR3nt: TGTGCCAGCAGGAGTAGCGCTAGCGGAGAGTACGAGCAGTACTTC; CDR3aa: CASRSSASGEYEQYF
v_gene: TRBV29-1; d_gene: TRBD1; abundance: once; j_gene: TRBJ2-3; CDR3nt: TGCAGCGTTACACAGGGGGTTAGCACAGATACGCAGTATTTT; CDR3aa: CSVTQGVSTDTQYF
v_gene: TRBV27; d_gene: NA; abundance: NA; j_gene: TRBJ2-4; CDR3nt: TGTGCCACCAAGCGTGCACCAGCCAAAAACATTCAGTACTTC; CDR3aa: CATKRAPAKNIQYF
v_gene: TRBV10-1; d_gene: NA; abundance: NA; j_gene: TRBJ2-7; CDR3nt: TGCGCCAGCAGTGAGTCGAGGACAAAGAACTCCTACGAGCAGTACTTC; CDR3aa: CASSESRTKNSYEQYF
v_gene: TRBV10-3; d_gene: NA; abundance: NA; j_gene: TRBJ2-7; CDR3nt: TGTGCCATCAGTGAGGTCAGCGGGCTTTCCTACGAGCAGTACTTC; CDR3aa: CAISEVSGLSYEQYF
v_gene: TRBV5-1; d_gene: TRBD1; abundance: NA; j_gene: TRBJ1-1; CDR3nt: TGCGCCAGCAGCTTGGGACAGGGCCGTTTCACTGAAGCTTTCTTT; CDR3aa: CASSLGQGRFTEAFF
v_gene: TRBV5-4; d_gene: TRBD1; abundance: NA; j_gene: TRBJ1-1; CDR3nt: TGTGCCAGCAGCTTGGCCGGGTACAGGGGGAGCACTGAAGCTTTCTTT; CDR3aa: CASSLAGYRGSTEAFF
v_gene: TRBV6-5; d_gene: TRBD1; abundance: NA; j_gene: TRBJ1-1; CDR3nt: TGTGCCAGCAGGGGACAGGCGAACACTGAAGCTTTCTTT; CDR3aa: CASRGQANTEAFF
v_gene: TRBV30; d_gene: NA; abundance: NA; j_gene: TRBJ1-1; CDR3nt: TGTGCATGCCTCGGGGAGGAGACTGAAGCTTTCTTT; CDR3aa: CACLGEETEAFF
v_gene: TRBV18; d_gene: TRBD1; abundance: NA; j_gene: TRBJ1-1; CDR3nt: TGTGCCAGCTCACCCAGGACAGGTGAAATGAACACTGAAGCTTTCTTT; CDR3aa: CASSPRTGEMNTEAFF
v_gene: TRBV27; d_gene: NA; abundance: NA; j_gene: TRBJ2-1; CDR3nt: TGTGCCAGCAGTTTATTTGCAGGGTCAGGAAATGAGCAGTTCTTC; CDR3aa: CASSLFAGSGNEQFF
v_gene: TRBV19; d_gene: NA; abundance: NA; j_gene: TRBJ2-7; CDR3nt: TGTGCCAGTAGCCTCACTGTGGGGCAGGGCTACGAGCAGTACTTC; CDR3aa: CASSLTVGQGYEQYF
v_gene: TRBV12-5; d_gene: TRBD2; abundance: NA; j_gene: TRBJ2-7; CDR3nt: TGTGCTAGTGGTTTGGTACGGTTACGGGGGGGCCTAAGCTCCTACGAGCAGTACTTC; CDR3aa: CASGLVRLRGGLSSYEQYF
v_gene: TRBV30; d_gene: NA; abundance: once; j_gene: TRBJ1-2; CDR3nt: TGTGCCTGGAGCCTGGGGGCGCGAGGCTACACCTTC; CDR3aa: CAWSLGARGYTF
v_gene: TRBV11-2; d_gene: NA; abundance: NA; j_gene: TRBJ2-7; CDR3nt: TGTGCCAGCAGCTCTTCGCCCCCAGGCGAGCAGTACTTC; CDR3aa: CASSSSPPGEQYF
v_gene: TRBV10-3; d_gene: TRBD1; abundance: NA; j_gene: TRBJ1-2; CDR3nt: TGTGCCATCAGTGGACAGGGATGGGACTATGGCTACACCTTC; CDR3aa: CAISGQGWDYGYTF
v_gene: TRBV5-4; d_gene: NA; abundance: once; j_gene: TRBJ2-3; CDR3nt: TGTGCCAGCAGCCCGGAGGCTAGCCGGACGCAGTATTTT; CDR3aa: CASSPEASRTQYF
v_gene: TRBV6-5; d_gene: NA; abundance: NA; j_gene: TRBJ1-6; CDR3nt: TGTGCCAGCAGCCCAGGGGAATTTCGGGCCCTCCACTTT; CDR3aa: CASSPGEFRALHF
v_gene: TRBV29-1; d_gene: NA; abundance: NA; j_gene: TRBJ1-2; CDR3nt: TGCAGCGTTGATTCGCAGGGGAAAGGCTATGGCTACACCTTC; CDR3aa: CSVDSQGKGYGYTF
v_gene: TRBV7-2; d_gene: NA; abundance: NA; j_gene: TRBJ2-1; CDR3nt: TGTGCCAGCAGCCCTCCAGGCTTGTATGAGCAGTTCTTC; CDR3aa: CASSPPGLYEQFF
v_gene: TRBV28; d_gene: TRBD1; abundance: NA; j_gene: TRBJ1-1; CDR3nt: TGTGCCAGCAGTCCAGGGGGGCAGGTCGCTGAAGCTTTCTTT; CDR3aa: CASSPGGQVAEAFF
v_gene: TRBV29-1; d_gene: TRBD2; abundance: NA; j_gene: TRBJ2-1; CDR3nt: TGCAGCGTTGCCGGACTAGCGGGAGATGAGCAGTTCTTC; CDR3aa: CSVAGLAGDEQFF
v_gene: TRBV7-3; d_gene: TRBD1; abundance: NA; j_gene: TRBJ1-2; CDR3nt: TGTGCCAGCAGCTTAAAACAGGGGGCTGCCAACTATGGCTACACCTTC; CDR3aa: CASSLKQGAANYGYTF
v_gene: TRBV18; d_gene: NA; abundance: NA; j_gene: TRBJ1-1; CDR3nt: TGTGCCAGCTCACCATACGAAGAATCGGAGGCTTTCTTT; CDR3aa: CASSPYEESEAFF
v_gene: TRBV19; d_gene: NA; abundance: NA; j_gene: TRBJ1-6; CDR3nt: TGTGCCAGTAGTACGGCGGAAGGATATTCACCCCTCCACTTT; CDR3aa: CASSTAEGYSPLHF
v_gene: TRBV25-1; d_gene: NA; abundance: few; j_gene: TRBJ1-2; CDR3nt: TGTGCCAGCACGGGGGGAAGGTATGGCTACACCTTC; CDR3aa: CASTGGRYGYTF
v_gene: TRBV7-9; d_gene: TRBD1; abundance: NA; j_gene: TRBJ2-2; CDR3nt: TGTGCCAGCAGCTCCTACAGGGGTTTCGGGGAGCTGTTTTTT; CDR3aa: CASSSYRGFGELFF
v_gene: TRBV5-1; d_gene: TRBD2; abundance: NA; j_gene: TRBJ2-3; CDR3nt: TGCGCCAGCAGCCGGAACCTAGCGGGAGCTTCAGATACGCAGTATTTT; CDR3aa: CASSRNLAGASDTQYF
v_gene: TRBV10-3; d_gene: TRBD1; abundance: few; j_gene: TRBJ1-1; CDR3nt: TGTGCCATCAGCACAGGGGGCGACACTGAAGCTTTCTTT; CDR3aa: CAISTGGDTEAFF
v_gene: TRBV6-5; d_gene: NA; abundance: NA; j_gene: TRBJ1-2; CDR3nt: TGTGCCAGCAGTTACTCGCGGGCCGCCTCTAACTATGGCTACACCTTC; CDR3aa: CASSYSRAASNYGYTF
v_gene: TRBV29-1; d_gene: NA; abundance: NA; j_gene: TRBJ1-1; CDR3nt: TGCAGCGTCGTTTTGGGCCCAGTGAACACTGAAGCTTTCTTT; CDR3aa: CSVVLGPVNTEAFF
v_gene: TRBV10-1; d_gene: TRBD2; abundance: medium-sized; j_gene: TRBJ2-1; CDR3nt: TGCGCCAGCAGTGAGCGGGAGGGGACCTACAATGAGCAGTTCTTC; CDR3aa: CASSEREGTYNEQFF
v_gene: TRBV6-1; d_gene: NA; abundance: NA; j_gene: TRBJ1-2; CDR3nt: TGTGCCAGCAGTGAAGGAGGGAGGGTCGTAGATGGCTACACCTTC; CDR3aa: CASSEGGRVVDGYTF
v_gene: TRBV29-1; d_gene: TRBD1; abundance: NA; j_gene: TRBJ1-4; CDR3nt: TGCAGCGTTGGACAGGGGGGCTCTAATGAAAAACTGTTTTTT; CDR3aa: CSVGQGGSNEKLFF
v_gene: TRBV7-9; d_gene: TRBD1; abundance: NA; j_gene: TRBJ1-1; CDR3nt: TGTGCCAGCAGCTTAGTGGGACAGTCGACCCATCATGGTGAAGCTTTCTTT; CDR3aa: CASSLVGQSTHHGEAFF
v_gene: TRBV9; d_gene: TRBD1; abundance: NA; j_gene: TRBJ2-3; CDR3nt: TGTGCCAGCAGCCTTTGGACAGGGCAGACTAGCACAGATACGCAGTATTTT; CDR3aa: CASSLWTGQTSTDTQYF
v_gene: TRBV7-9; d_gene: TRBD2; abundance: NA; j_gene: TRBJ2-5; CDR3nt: TGTGCCAGCAGCCCCCGACTAGCGGGAGGGGAGACCCAGTACTTC; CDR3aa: CASSPRLAGGETQYF
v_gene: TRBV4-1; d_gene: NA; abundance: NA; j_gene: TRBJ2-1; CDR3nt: TGCGCCAGCAGCCCAGGGAGACTAGGAGCAAATAACAATGAGCAGTTCTTC; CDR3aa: CASSPGRLGANNNEQFF
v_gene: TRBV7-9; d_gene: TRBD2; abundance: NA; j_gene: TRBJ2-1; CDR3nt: TGTGCCAGCAGCCCCAAGGGGACTATTAGGGATGAGCAGTTCTTC; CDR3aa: CASSPKGTIRDEQFF
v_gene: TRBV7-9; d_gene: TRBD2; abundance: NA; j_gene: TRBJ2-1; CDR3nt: TGTGCCAGCGGCTCCTGGACTAGCGGGAACAATGAGCAGTTCTTC; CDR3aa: CASGSWTSGNNEQFF
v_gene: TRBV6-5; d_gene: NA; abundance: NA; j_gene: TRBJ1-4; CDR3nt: TGTGCCAGCAGTTTGGGGCATAATGAAAAACTGTTTTTT; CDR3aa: CASSLGHNEKLFF
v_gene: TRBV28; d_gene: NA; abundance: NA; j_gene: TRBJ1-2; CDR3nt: TGTGCCAGCAGCCCCGAGTCATATCCGATCAACTATGGCTACACCTTC; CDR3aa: CASSPESYPINYGYTF
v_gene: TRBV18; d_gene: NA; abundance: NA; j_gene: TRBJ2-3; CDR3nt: TGTGCCAGCTCACCGCTAACTCCCCAATCCCCAGATACGCAGTATTTT; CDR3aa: CASSPLTPQSPDTQYF
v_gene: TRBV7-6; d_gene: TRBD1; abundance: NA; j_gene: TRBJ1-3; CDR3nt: TGTGCCAGCAGCTCCAGACAGGGGGCCTCTGGAAACACCATATATTTT; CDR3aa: CASSSRQGASGNTIYF
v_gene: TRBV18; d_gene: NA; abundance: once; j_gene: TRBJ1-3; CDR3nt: TGTGCCAGCTCACCAGGGAGCTCTGGAAACACCATATATTTT; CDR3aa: CASSPGSSGNTIYF
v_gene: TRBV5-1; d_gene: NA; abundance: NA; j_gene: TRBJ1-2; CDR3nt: TGCGCCAGCAGCTTGGTTTCGGGGGGCTCTGGCTACACCTTC; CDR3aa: CASSLVSGGSGYTF
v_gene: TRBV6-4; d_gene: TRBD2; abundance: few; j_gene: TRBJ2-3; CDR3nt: TGTGCCAGCAGCGCAACTAGCGGGGGCACAGATACGCAGTATTTT; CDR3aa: CASSATSGGTDTQYF
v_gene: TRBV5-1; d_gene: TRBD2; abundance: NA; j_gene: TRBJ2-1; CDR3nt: TGCGCCAGCAGCTACTGGTTGACTAGCGGCGTGAATGAGCAGTTCTTC; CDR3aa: CASSYWLTSGVNEQFF
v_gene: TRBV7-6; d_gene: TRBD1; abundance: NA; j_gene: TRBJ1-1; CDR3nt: TGTGCCAGCAGCTTAGGCCTACAGGGGGCGACTGAAGCTTTCTTT; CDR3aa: CASSLGLQGATEAFF
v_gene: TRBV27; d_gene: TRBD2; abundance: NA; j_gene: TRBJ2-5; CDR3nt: TGTGCCAGCAGCGCCCGAGGGTGGTGGACTAGCTTGGAGACCCAGTACTTC; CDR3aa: CASSARGWWTSLETQYF